This is a list of T cell receptor beta chains from one sample in a study of OX40 agonist ivuxolimab in advanced cancers. Assay used: immunoSEQ multiplex PCR; TCRdb lists only in-frame clones, some missing. Of tens of thousands of clones in the sample, around 90% were seen once. The sequencing here drew on CD4+ or CD8+ T cells sorted from blood, taken in a trial of the OX40 agonist ivuxolimab. These receptors were collected from an adult with an advanced solid tumor such as melanoma, head and neck, liver or kidney cancer. Both conserved end residues are part of each CDR3. The order of the fields is J gene, V gene, CDR3 protein.

j_gene: TRBJ2-1; v_gene: TRBV6-6; CDR3aa: CASGGAGEPNNEQFF
j_gene: TRBJ2-3; v_gene: TRBV7-2; CDR3aa: CASSLDGDSTDTQYF
j_gene: TRBJ1-1; v_gene: TRBV13; CDR3aa: CASSAVTKGDTEAFF
j_gene: TRBJ1-6; v_gene: TRBV5-1; CDR3aa: CASSPDRGPSPLHF
j_gene: TRBJ2-1; v_gene: TRBV5-1; CDR3aa: CASSPGLAGFKRNEQFF
j_gene: TRBJ2-1; v_gene: TRBV2; CDR3aa: CASSEALAGGGDEQFF
j_gene: TRBJ1-6; v_gene: TRBV5-1; CDR3aa: CASSLWGSSYNSPLHF
j_gene: TRBJ2-7; v_gene: TRBV5-1; CDR3aa: CASSPRQGPYEQYF
j_gene: TRBJ2-7; v_gene: TRBV6-6; CDR3aa: CASSSDYEQYF
j_gene: TRBJ1-6; v_gene: TRBV7-8; CDR3aa: CASSLRGGQGGPTYNSPLHF
j_gene: TRBJ2-7; v_gene: TRBV29-1; CDR3aa: CSAKTGGLNYEQYF
j_gene: TRBJ1-3; v_gene: TRBV15; CDR3aa: CATSRDLTSGYSGNTIYF
j_gene: TRBJ1-1; v_gene: TRBV2; CDR3aa: CASSWTLNTEAFF
j_gene: TRBJ1-2; v_gene: TRBV11-3; CDR3aa: CASSLEGHNYGYTF
j_gene: TRBJ2-1; v_gene: TRBV10-3; CDR3aa: CAISVSWEGTYNEQFF
j_gene: TRBJ1-2; v_gene: TRBV6-5; CDR3aa: CASSYTLGGYGYTF
j_gene: TRBJ2-1; v_gene: TRBV13; CDR3aa: CASRFVVGGNEQFF
j_gene: TRBJ1-6; v_gene: TRBV21-1; CDR3aa: CASSAQGGEWGSPLHF
j_gene: TRBJ2-5; v_gene: TRBV7-9; CDR3aa: CASSHDTAKETQYF
j_gene: TRBJ1-1; v_gene: TRBV11-2; CDR3aa: CASSLGGTGEAFF
j_gene: TRBJ1-1; v_gene: TRBV11-1; CDR3aa: CASSLSWVTEAFF
j_gene: TRBJ2-3; v_gene: TRBV25-1; CDR3aa: CASSTRGTPSTDTQYF
j_gene: TRBJ1-6; v_gene: TRBV7-6; CDR3aa: CASSPLAVANSPLHF
j_gene: TRBJ2-7; v_gene: TRBV5-8; CDR3aa: CASSAARQGPGYEQYF
j_gene: TRBJ1-5; v_gene: TRBV30; CDR3aa: CAWSVGGIPQHF
j_gene: TRBJ2-7; v_gene: TRBV14; CDR3aa: CASSPATWGEQYF
j_gene: TRBJ2-5; v_gene: TRBV7-7; CDR3aa: CASSSEIQGETQYF
j_gene: TRBJ1-2; v_gene: TRBV11-2; CDR3aa: CASSIGQGYGYTF
j_gene: TRBJ2-1; v_gene: TRBV2; CDR3aa: CASSEYFRDAKNEQFF
j_gene: TRBJ2-3; v_gene: TRBV9; CDR3aa: CASSLQGNADTQYF
j_gene: TRBJ1-1; v_gene: TRBV15; CDR3aa: CATRTGGGEAFF
j_gene: TRBJ1-1; v_gene: TRBV27; CDR3aa: CASSWSGAYTEAFF
j_gene: TRBJ1-2; v_gene: TRBV28; CDR3aa: CASSPPGGHHGYTF
j_gene: TRBJ2-1; v_gene: TRBV5-1; CDR3aa: CASSPRGLYNEQFF
j_gene: TRBJ1-2; v_gene: TRBV13; CDR3aa: CASSLAEANYGYTF
j_gene: TRBJ2-7; v_gene: TRBV7-9; CDR3aa: CASSLARYEQYF
j_gene: TRBJ2-2; v_gene: TRBV2; CDR3aa: CASIPGGNTGELFF
j_gene: TRBJ1-1; v_gene: TRBV4-1; CDR3aa: CASSQGRNTEAFF
j_gene: TRBJ2-7; v_gene: TRBV4-1; CDR3aa: CASSQDSGVHYEQYF
j_gene: TRBJ1-1; v_gene: TRBV7-2; CDR3aa: CASSFVVTEAFF
j_gene: TRBJ1-5; v_gene: TRBV4-3; CDR3aa: CASSQDGGNPDQPQHF
j_gene: TRBJ2-1; v_gene: TRBV9; CDR3aa: CASSPPPRALNEQFF
j_gene: TRBJ1-1; v_gene: TRBV27; CDR3aa: CASSLGGTELESFF
j_gene: TRBJ2-1; v_gene: TRBV29-1; CDR3aa: CSGGDPSYNEQFF
j_gene: TRBJ2-7; v_gene: TRBV4-2; CDR3aa: CASSQERLAGVYEQYF
j_gene: TRBJ2-6; v_gene: TRBV19; CDR3aa: CASSIIGTYSSGANVLTF
j_gene: TRBJ2-5; v_gene: TRBV5-4; CDR3aa: CASSPTDLREGETQYF
j_gene: TRBJ2-4; v_gene: TRBV11-2; CDR3aa: CASSGAWLATLAKNIQYF
j_gene: TRBJ2-3; v_gene: TRBV7-2; CDR3aa: CASSLDRGPPSTDTQYF